The source of this T cell receptor (beta chain) is a study of T cell responses to AZD1222 COVID-19 vaccine. Data came from immunoSEQ multiplex PCR; TCRdb stores just in-frame clones and leaves some out. Of around 94,000 clones in the sample, roughly nine tenths were seen once. Comment on this clone: Its target is unknown.

Germline-derived CDR1 and CDR2 are SGHDT and YYEEEE. This CDR3 has 14 amino acids. V was trimmed by 2 bases and J by 6 bases, leaving 14 bases between them. Overall study results and limits: Among spike-specific TCRs, nearly half reportedly target unmutated variant regions.

Sequencing was performed on peripheral blood, taken on day 0 of AZD1222 vaccination. The sequence was obtained from an adult in good health. This chain uses TRBV5-6 with TRBJ1-2, with a possible D match to TRBD1 (6 bases). CDR3 protein: CASSFLPGADGYTF. CDR3 DNA: TGTGCCAGCAGCTTTCTCCCAGGGGCCGATGGCTACACCTTC.